The source of this T cell receptor (beta chain) is a study of T-cell memory formation after mild COVID-19. Broader study findings: Most CD4+ clones that shrank were in CM and EM, while CD8+ ones turned up in EMRA.

TCRdb reanalysed the 5' RACE reads using MiXCR and keeps one entry per CDR3 protein. Of some 40,000 distinct CDR3 sequences listed, around 6.1% are singletons. The CDR3 is made up of 19 amino acids. With V trimmed by 4 bases and J by 4 bases, 15 bases remained unmatched. Germline V gene sequence: CDR1 LGHDT, CDR2 YNNKEL (reference sequence). This clonotype has more than one count but fewer than ten. Its antigen is unidentified. This chain uses TRBV3-1 with TRBJ2-2; 10 bases are a match to TRBD2. The receptor was derived from an adult who had mild COVID-19 (a few samples of this study predate the infection). Cell type and time point are not known. Sequenced input: PBMCs or a T cell subset sorted from them (not recorded which). The CDR3 DNA is TGTGCCAGCAGCCCGAAAGAGACTAGCGGGCCGGGAGGCACCGGGGAGCTGTTTTTT. It translates to CASSPKETSGPGGTGELFF.